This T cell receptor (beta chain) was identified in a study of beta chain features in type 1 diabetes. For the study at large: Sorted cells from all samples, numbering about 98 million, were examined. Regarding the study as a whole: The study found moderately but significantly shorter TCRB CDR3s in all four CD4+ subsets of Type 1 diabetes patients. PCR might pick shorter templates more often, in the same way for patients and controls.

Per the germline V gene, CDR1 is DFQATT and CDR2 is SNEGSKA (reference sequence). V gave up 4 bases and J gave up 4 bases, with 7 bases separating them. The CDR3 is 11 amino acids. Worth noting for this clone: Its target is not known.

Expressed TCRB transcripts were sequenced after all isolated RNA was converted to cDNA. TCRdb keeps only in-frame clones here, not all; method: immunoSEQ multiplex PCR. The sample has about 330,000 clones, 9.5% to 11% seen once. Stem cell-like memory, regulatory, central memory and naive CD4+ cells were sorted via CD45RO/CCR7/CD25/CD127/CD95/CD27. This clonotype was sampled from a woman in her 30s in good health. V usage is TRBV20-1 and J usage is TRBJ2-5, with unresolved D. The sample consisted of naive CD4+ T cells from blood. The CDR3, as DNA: TGCAGTGCTATGCGCGGAGAGACCCAGTACTTC. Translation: CSAMRGETQYF.